This TCR beta chain was documented in a study of type 1 and type 2 diabetes patients (dated by TCRdb to about 2016). At the level of the whole study: The cohort comprised about ten type 1 diabetes patients, a few type 2 diabetes patients and 6 or 7 nondiabetic controls recruited in China. Across the study, CD4+ and CD8+ T cells were positively selected from PBMCs using CD4 or CD8 MicroBeads on MACS columns. Similar V gene usage was observed when roughly 20-cycle and approximately 26-cycle amplification were compared, suggesting similar primer efficiencies and random PCR bias. A total of 15 million to 20 million paired-end reads were generated across the whole study. Sequencing of the TCRbeta libraries was paired-end and was performed on Illumina HiSeq 2000 or MiSeq instruments. In the study, high-throughput sequencing was used to profile TCRbeta repertoires so that type 1 diabetes, type 2 diabetes and nondiabetic individuals could be compared. Type 2 diabetes patients were included as a disease comparison group for the type 1 diabetes patients.

As to this clonotype: Its target antigen remains unknown. Base qualities are not at hand, and no much larger clone is one base apart.

Taken from the germline V gene (reference sequence), the CDR1 and CDR2 loops are MNHNY and SVGAGI. Unmatched junction bases come to 9, with V trimmed by 10 bases and J by 3 bases. The CDR3 sequence holds 14 residues, the cysteine and phenylalanine included. Only CDR3 DNA remains: 42 bases, in frame from the first base. The full study reports these points: Age and gender were not matched between study groups, possibly biasing interpretation. Type 2 diabetes patients had few highly-expanded CD4+ clones (median one), and those clones made up a median 3.9% of reads. Only a limited number of T2D and control samples were sequenced, so some T1D-only HECs might also appear in more T2D or control samples. Type 2 diabetes and control samples had highly correlated V and J gene usage patterns, with an average between-sample correlation of roughly 0.97. High diversity was shown by type 2 diabetes repertoires, and the diversity was significantly greater than that of type 1 diabetes repertoires in both CD4+ and CD8+ T cells.

TCRdb names Illumina MiSeq as the instrument used. Genomic DNA from sorted T cell subsets was used as template for TCRbeta CDR3 amplification. Multiplex PCR with 30 forward and 13 reverse primers amplified the TCRbeta CDR3 region. After the PCR products were purified with AMPure XP beads, a second PCR of roughly 25 cycles was run to add indices and adaptors. Libraries were gel-purified using the QIAquick Gel Extraction Kit before sequencing. The original pipeline was this. FLASH was used to merge paired-end reads, and IgBLAST was used to align the merged reads to IMGT V, D and J germline references. After reads whose alignment identity to germline references fell below 70% were discarded, 10,000,000 or so reads remained study-wide. Following IMGT definitions, CDR3 boundaries, reading frame and productivity were assigned. Highly-expanded clones were defined as clones at or above 1% of reads, and diversity was measured by normalized Shannon entropy. Unpaired two-tailed t-tests were used to test for differences in Shannon entropy between groups. TCRdb reanalyzed the raw reads on its own, using fastp at Q25 for trimming and MiXCR for clone calling, and kept in-frame beta chains. Rows are unified per CDR3 protein, each entry keeping the most common DNA and genes. These V and J calls rely on TCRdb rather than the paper's analysis. The sample includes about 250,000 distinct CDR3 sequences, with more than 45% observed a single time. The ten largest account for roughly an eighth of the sample.

All diabetic patients met standard classification criteria for type 1 or type 2 diabetes, with glucose and C-peptide assessed by WHO-recommended methods. Donors with other autoimmune diseases or infections within the previous four weeks were excluded from participation. Approximately 9.7 milliliters of peripheral blood were drawn from each participant. PBMCs were isolated with LymphoPrep density separation. Input material: peripheral blood mononuclear cells (PBMCs). Recombination linked TRBV6-6 to TRBJ1-2, with 9 bases in between that match TRBD1. This TCR was sampled from a man aged 18-30 years with type 2 diabetes. The encoded CDR3 is CATGPGTGYYGYTF. The DNA is as follows: TGTGCCACTGGTCCCGGGACAGGGTACTATGGCTACACCTTC.